The clone carrying this T cell receptor beta chain was detected once. Germline V gives CDR1 MNHEY, CDR2 SVGAGI. V was trimmed by 2 bases and J by 3 bases, leaving 10 bases between them. This CDR3 comprises 14 residues. The sample originates from a study of blood T cell repertoires in COVID-19. In the original analysis: Researchers report that nucleated cell counts were estimated from reference gene primer amplification. Profiled with immunoSEQ multiplex PCR; TCRdb holds only in-frame clones, not every one. V and J calls and clone size follow that table, whereas D and trimming were derived from the DNA. Here the sample spans approximately 150,000 clones, about 90% being singletons.

The chain employs TRBV6-5 and TRBJ1-2; the D gene is possibly TRBD1 (5 bases). The TCR sequence derives from a woman between 50 and 59 years old with acute or convalescent COVID-19. Source material: peripheral blood. Here the CDR3 reads CASSYDGRDYGYTF. In DNA, the CDR3 is TGTGCCAGCAGTTACGACGGCAGGGACTATGGCTACACCTTC.